The entry below gives a single T cell receptor beta chain sequence along with its context. The target antigen is unknown. These data come from a study of CD8 T cells in Susac syndrome. Random hexamers primed reverse transcription of about 0.45 to 1 ug RNA. Amplification of TCR beta CDR3 across 54 Vbeta and 13 Jbeta was performed with immunoSEQ multiplex PCR. TCRdb independently ran MiXCR on the immunoSEQ multiplex PCR reads; one entry per CDR3 protein. The sample has about 70,000 distinct CDR3 sequences; 96% are singletons. Study-level findings and limits: Acknowledgment was made by the study that its TCR sequencing and HLA analysis involved a relatively small number of individuals.

The CDR3 runs to 12 residues. Trimming removed 7 bases from V and 3 bases from J, with 10 bases in between. CDR1 MNHNS and CDR2 SASEGT come from the germline V gene. Both CD4+ and CD8+ T cells were negatively isolated, and TEMRA cells underwent FACS enrichment. The TCR sequence derives from a human donor with multiple sclerosis. Material: CD4+ T cells from PBMCs. The chain joins TRBV6-1 to TRBJ2-7, with D possibly TRBD1 on 5 matching bases. The CDR3 spells CASTERGYEQYF. CDR3 DNA sequence: TGTGCCAGCACCGAAAGGGGCTACGAGCAGTACTTC.